These 30 T cell receptor beta chains came from one sample sequenced in a study of blood T cell repertoires in COVID-19. The method was immunoSEQ multiplex PCR; TCRdb's version includes in-frame clones alone and lacks a portion of them. In the table there are 55,000 to 65,000 clones, just under 85% of which are singletons. Sequencing was done on a sample of peripheral blood. These TCRs come from a man aged 60 to 75 with acute or convalescent COVID-19.

The chain uses TRBV9 and TRBJ2-5; 9 bases match TRBD2. CDR3 size: 17 residues. Unmatched junction bases numbered 7, after V lost 0 bases and J lost 1 base. The germline V gene encodes CDR1 SGDLS and CDR2 YYNGEE. As DNA, the CDR3 is TGTGCCAGCAGCGTAGGAGGAGCGGGGGGACCCCAAGAGACCCAGTACTTC. Protein: CASSVGGAGGPQETQYF.

This sequence joins TRBV2 and TRBJ1-1, with TRBD1 as a possible D gene (5 bases). CDR3 length: 12 amino acids. V was clipped by 6 bases and J by 3 bases, with 8 bases between them. Germline CDR1 reads SNHLY; CDR2 reads FYNNEI. The CDR3, as DNA: TGTGCCAGCAGGTGGGACTACACTGAAGCTTTCTTT. Its protein product is CASRWDYTEAFF.

The chain recombines TRBV10-3 with TRBJ2-7; 9 bases are shared with TRBD1. Germline CDR1 and CDR2: ENHRY and SYGVKD. After removal of 3 bases from V and 3 bases from J, the junction contained 9 bases not matched to a gene. CDR3 length: 16 amino acids. The CDR3 region is CAISDRGTGTFYEQYF. For the CDR3, the DNA is TGTGCCATCAGTGATAGAGGGACAGGGACCTTCTACGAGCAGTACTTC.

The J gene is TRBJ2-5, the V gene TRBV27; TRBD1 is a possible D gene (6 bases). Germline V gene lookup returns CDR1 MNHEY and CDR2 SMNVEV (reference sequence). The V end lost 5 bases, the J end lost 1 base, and 14 bases lay between the germline ends. CDR3 size: 15 residues. The CDR3 loop reads CASSLYGRGQETQYF. In DNA, the CDR3 is TGTGCCAGCAGTCTTTATGGCAGGGGCCAAGAGACCCAGTACTTC.

This sequence joins TRBV19 and TRBJ2-2, with a tentative D call TRBD1 (6 bases). The V gene's germline CDR1 is LNHDA and CDR2 SQIVND (reference sequence). The CDR3 spans 18 residues. V lost 2 bases and J 0 bases, leaving 16 bases between the germline ends. The CDR3 reads CASSIPSDRTANTGELFF. DNA for the CDR3: TGTGCCAGTAGTATACCATCCGACAGGACCGCGAACACCGGGGAGCTGTTTTTT. Filled out from reference TRBV19 and TRBJ2-2, the complete variable domain reads DGGITQSPKYLFRKEGQNVTLSCEQNLNHDAMYWYRQDPGQGLRLIYYSQIVNDFQKGDIAEGYSVSREKKESFPLTVTSAQKNPTAFYLCASSIPSDRTANTGELFFGEGSRLTVL.

V usage is TRBV6-6 and J usage is TRBJ2-7; D ambiguous. Between the trimmed V and J ends, which lost 0 bases and 2 bases, there was a span of 8 bases. Germline V gene sequence: CDR1 MNHNY, CDR2 SVGAGI (reference sequence). The CDR3 is 14 residues long. In nucleotides, the CDR3 is TGTGCCAGCAGTTACTCAGTTGGCCCCTACGAGCAGTACTTC. It encodes CASSYSVGPYEQYF.

The chain joins TRBV5-1 to TRBJ2-6; maybe TRBD1 (6 bases). V lost 1 base and J lost 0, with 11 bases in between. Per the germline V gene, CDR1 is SGHRS and CDR2 is YFSETQ. The CDR3 is made up of 17 amino acids. The CDR3 DNA reads TGCGCCAGCAGCTTGAGGCAGGGGACCTCTGGGGCCAACGTCCTGACTTTC. This encodes CASSLRQGTSGANVLTF.

The chain is built from TRBV7-2 and TRBJ1-2; the D gene is possibly TRBD1 (5 bases). Germline assignment: CDR1 SGHTA and CDR2 FQGNSA. V gave up 4 bases and J gave up 5 bases, with 8 bases separating them. This CDR3 is 12 amino acids long. The CDR3 DNA is TGTGCCAGCAGCTCCCCAGGGTATGGCTACACCTTC. Encoded protein: CASSSPGYGYTF. Supplemented by reference TRBV7-2 and TRBJ1-2, the full variable domain reads GAGVSQSPSNKVTEKGKDVELRCDPISGHTALYWYRQSLGQGLEFLIYFQGNSAPDKSGLPSDRFSAERTGGSVSTLTIQRTQQEDSAVYLCASSSPGYGYTFGSGTRLTVV.

V gene TRBV5-4 combines with J gene TRBJ2-7, with D possibly matching TRBD1 (6 bases). The germline V and J ends were trimmed by 4 bases and 3 bases, with 14 bases remaining between them. The CDR3 is 14 amino acids. Germline loops: CDR1 SGHNT, CDR2 YYREEE (reference sequence). The CDR3 nucleotides read TGTGCCAGCAGCGACGGTGGACAGATCTACGAGCAGTACTTC. Amino acids: CASSDGGQIYEQYF.

The rearrangement links TRBV2 to TRBJ1-6, with 10 bases matching TRBD1. With 11 bases clipped from V and 10 bases from J, the junction kept 8 bases outside the gene matches. CDR1 and CDR2 from the germline V gene are SNHLY and FYNNEI. CDR3 length: 13 amino acids. The CDR3 loop is CAGRDRGRSPLHF. In DNA, the CDR3 is TGTGCCGGACGGGACAGGGGACGGTCACCCCTCCACTTT.

V and J are TRBV2 and TRBJ2-1; 8 positions match TRBD2. The V and J ends lost 8 bases and 7 bases, in that order; junction bases with no gene match: 7. The CDR3 is made up of 13 amino acids. CDR1 and CDR2 from the germline V gene are SNHLY and FYNNEI. CDR3 residues: CASSGGVRNEQFF. The CDR3, as DNA: TGTGCCAGCTCGGGGGGGGTTCGGAATGAGCAGTTCTTC. Full variable domain (outside the CDR3, taken from reference TRBV2 and TRBJ2-1): EPEVTQTPSHQVTQMGQEVILRCVPISNHLYFYWYRQILGQKVEFLVSFYNNEISEKSEIFDDQFSVERPDGSNFTLKIRSTKLEDSAMYFCASSGGVRNEQFFGPGTRLTVL.

V and J are TRBV10-3 and TRBJ2-3; 10 positions agree with TRBD1. The CDR3 loop spans 17 amino acids. Germline CDR1 ENHRY, CDR2 SYGVKD. V dropped 10 bases and J dropped 1; count of bases not matched to a gene: 14. CDR3 nucleotide sequence: TGTGCCAGCTCTACCACCGCCGGACAGGGGGGCACAGATACGCAGTATTTT. Residues: CASSTTAGQGGTDTQYF.

The chain links TRBV6-5 to TRBJ2-6, with TRBD1 as a possible D gene (6 bases). This CDR3 contains 15 residues. Germline loops: CDR1 MNHEY, CDR2 SVGAGI. Deletions cut 8 bases from V and 1 base from J, with 12 bases between. Here the CDR3 DNA reads TGTGCCAGCCGGAGAGGGGGTTCTGGGGCCAACGTCCTGACTTTC. Encoded protein: CASRRGGSGANVLTF.

The chain carries TRBV6-5 and TRBJ2-5; a weak D match, TRBD2 (6 bases). The CDR3 is made up of 13 amino acids. The germline V and J ends were trimmed by 11 bases and 3 bases, with 16 bases remaining between them. In germline, CDR1 is MNHEY, CDR2 SVGAGI. CDR3 sequence (DNA): TGTGCCGCAGGCAAGGGCGGGGAAGAGACCCAGTACTTC. Its translation: CAAGKGGEETQYF.

The chain couples TRBV6-1 to TRBJ1-2; TRBD1 agrees at 7 bases. Losses at the gene ends were 6 bases for V and 2 bases for J; bases not matched to a gene: 6. In germline, CDR1 is MNHNS, CDR2 SASEGT. The CDR3 sequence is 14 residues long. CDR3 coding DNA: TGTGCCAGCAGCTTGACAGGGTCGAACTATGGCTACACCTTC. Protein sequence: CASSLTGSNYGYTF.

The CDR3 DNA reads as TGTGCCAGCTCACCACCTTCGACAGGGGCTGGCATTCAGTACTTC. Translated: CASSPPSTGAGIQYF. The chain has TRBV18 and TRBJ2-4; 8 bases fit TRBD1. Germline-derived CDR1 and CDR2 are KGHSH and LQKENI. The CDR3 length is 15 residues. J was trimmed by 9 bases and V by 0 bases; bases with no gene match: 7. The full variable domain, completed using reference TRBV18 and TRBJ2-4, is NAGVMQNPRHLVRRRGQEARLRCSPMKGHSHVYWYRQLPEEGLKFMVYLQKENIIDESGMPKERFSAEFPKEGPSILRIQQVVRGDSAAYFCASSPPSTGAGIQYFGAGTRLSVL.

This clone occurred a few times. This chain's CDR3 is CAWREGRQGGEKLFF. The CDR3, as DNA: TGTGCCTGGAGGGAAGGGAGACAGGGAGGAGAAAAACTGTTTTTT. The V call is TRBV30, the J call TRBJ1-4; 7 bases agree with TRBD1. Germline V gene data show CDR1 as GTSNPN and CDR2 as SVGIG (reference sequence). Trimming took 3 bases from V and 8 from J; bases not matched to a gene: 12. The CDR3 consists of 15 residues.

The rearrangement uses TRBV4-1 and TRBJ1-2, with a tentative D call TRBD1 (5 bases). Germline V gene sequence: CDR1 MGHRA, CDR2 YSYEKL. The CDR3 length is 15 residues. The ends were cut back, 2 bases at V and 8 bases at J, with 18 bases in the middle. The DNA of the CDR3 is TGCGCCAGCAGCCAATCTCGCGATACCGGGGGAGGCTACACCTTC. It encodes CASSQSRDTGGGYTF.

The chain is built from TRBV14 and TRBJ1-1, with D perhaps TRBD1 (5 bases). The CDR3 extends over 15 amino acids. Trimming pared 5 bases from V and 1 base from J, leaving 14 bases between. Germline V gene sequence: CDR1 SGHDN, CDR2 FVKESK. CDR3 amino acids: CASSKRQISNTEAFF. CDR3 nucleotide sequence: TGTGCCAGCAGCAAACGACAGATTTCGAACACTGAAGCTTTCTTT.

The chain links TRBV28 to TRBJ1-4, with D possibly matching TRBD1 (5 bases). Germline V gene lookup returns CDR1 MDHEN and CDR2 SYDVKM. Trimming removed 1 base at V and 0 bases at J, with 12 bases between. The CDR3 has 17 residues. The CDR3 sequence: CASSLSASGTTNEKLFF. DNA for the CDR3: TGTGCCAGCAGTTTATCTGCCTCAGGGACAACTAATGAAAAACTGTTTTTT. Full variable domain (missing parts from reference TRBV28 and TRBJ1-4): DVKVTQSSRYLVKRTGEKVFLECVQDMDHENMFWYRQDPGLGLRLIYFSYDVKMKEKGDIPEGYSVSREKKERFSLILESASTNQTSMYLCASSLSASGTTNEKLFFGSGTQLSVL.

This sequence joins TRBV4-1 and TRBJ2-3; maybe TRBD2 (7 bases). V was clipped by 4 bases and J by 0 bases, with 17 bases between them. This CDR3 has 17 residues. Per the germline V gene, CDR1 is MGHRA and CDR2 is YSYEKL. The CDR3 loop reads CASSRGGQGRSTDTQYF. CDR3 sequence (DNA): TGCGCCAGCAGCCGGGGGGGGCAGGGGCGTAGCACAGATACGCAGTATTTT.

The V gene is TRBV25-1, the J gene TRBJ1-4, with D possibly matching TRBD1 (5 bases). The germline gives CDR1 MGHDK, CDR2 SYGVNS. V lost 6 bases and J lost 5, with 13 bases in between. There are 14 residues in the CDR3. Here the CDR3 reads CASSSRDFNEKLFF. CDR3 sequence (DNA): TGTGCCAGCAGCAGCAGGGATTTCAATGAAAAACTGTTTTTT.

The chain has TRBV4-1 and TRBJ1-5; 7 bases map to TRBD1. The CDR3 length is 16 residues. Germline assignment: CDR1 MGHRA and CDR2 YSYEKL. V gave up 4 bases and J gave up 4 bases; unmatched junction bases: 10. The CDR3 spells CASSPSATGRNQPQHF. Here the CDR3 DNA reads TGCGCCAGCAGCCCCTCGGCGACAGGGCGGAATCAGCCCCAGCATTTT.

This sequence joins TRBV5-1 and TRBJ2-3; 8 bases agree with TRBD1. CDR3 length: 14 amino acids. Germline V gene sequence: CDR1 SGHRS, CDR2 YFSETQ. The V gene end was trimmed by 7 bases and the J gene end by 1 base; junction bases not matched to a gene: 5. CDR3 region: CASETGAGTDTQYF. Written as DNA, the CDR3 is TGCGCCAGCGAGACAGGGGCCGGCACAGATACGCAGTATTTT. The whole variable domain, remainder taken from reference TRBV5-1 and TRBJ2-3, is KAGVTQTPRYLIKTRGQQVTLSCSPISGHRSVSWYQQTPGQGLQFLFEYFSETQRNKGNFPGRFSGRQFSNSRSEMNVSTLELGDSALYLCASETGAGTDTQYFGPGTRLTVL.

CDR3 sequence reads: CASSLNRLSNQPQHF. The DNA of the CDR3 is TGTGCCAGCAGCTTGAACAGGCTTAGCAATCAGCCCCAGCATTTT. This chain joins TRBV7-2 and TRBJ1-5, with D possibly being TRBD1 (5 bases). The CDR3 loop spans 15 amino acids. The germline V gene has CDR1 SGHTA and CDR2 FQGNSA. V was pared by 3 bases and J by 0 bases, with 9 bases between.

V and J are TRBV11-3 and TRBJ2-2; unclear D gene. Trimming took off 0 bases at V and 6 bases at J, with 5 bases between the two ends. There are 13 residues in the CDR3. Looked up from germline, CDR1 is SGHNT and CDR2 is YENEEA. The CDR3 nucleotides read TGTGCCAGCAGCTTAGACGGTTCCGGGGAGCTGTTTTTT. It codes for CASSLDGSGELFF.

The chain has TRBV29-1 and TRBJ1-1, with a tentative D call TRBD1 (6 bases). Trimming pared 6 bases from V and 5 bases from J, leaving 16 bases between. This CDR3 has 13 amino acids. Per the germline V gene, CDR1 is SQVTM and CDR2 is ANQGSEA. The CDR3 coding sequence is TGCAGCGTCGACCGAACAGGGTGGACTGAAGCTTTCTTT. Translating it yields CSVDRTGWTEAFF.

CDR3 DNA sequence: TGTGCCAGCAGCCCCTCGGGAGGGATCGGCTATGGCTACACCTTC. Translation: CASSPSGGIGYGYTF. The chain employs TRBV7-2 and TRBJ1-2, with D hard to call. CDR1 and CDR2 from the germline V gene are SGHTA and FQGNSA. Trimming left V 5 bases short and J 4 bases short, with 17 bases between. The length of the CDR3 is 15 residues.

The chain carries TRBV4-1 and TRBJ1-2; no firm D call. This CDR3 is built from 13 residues. Germline lookup yields CDR1 MGHRA and CDR2 YSYEKL. V was cut by 0 bases and J by 2 bases, with 4 bases left in between. The CDR3 protein is CASSQDQNYGYTF. In DNA form, the CDR3 reads TGCGCCAGCAGCCAAGATCAAAACTATGGCTACACCTTC.

The chain carries TRBV9 and TRBJ1-2; D is possibly TRBD1 (5 bases). V lost 0 bases to trimming and J lost 0 bases, with 6 bases between them. The CDR3 runs to 14 residues. The germline CDR1 and CDR2 sequences are SGDLS and YYNGEE. CDR3 in amino acids: CASSVEQANYGYTF. CDR3 in DNA: TGTGCCAGCAGCGTAGAACAGGCTAACTATGGCTACACCTTC.